A selection of T cell receptor beta chains follows, all from one sample in a study of Graves' ophthalmopathy and Graves' hyperthyroidism. TCRdb reprocessed the multiplex PCR reads via MiXCR and lists one record per CDR3 protein. The sample holds almost 750,000 distinct CDR3 sequences; 40% are singletons and the top ten take approximately 43%. The sample was peripheral blood. The receptors shown here come from an adult man with Graves' ophthalmopathy. Each CDR3 is given with its conserved first and last residue. A D gene is named only where the DNA matches it firmly. Size tells how often a clone was seen (once, few, many) or the class of an expanded clone, and some rows leave it out.

TRBV12-3/TRBV12-4,.,few,16,TRBJ1-5,CASSSERGSLNQPQHF,TGTGCCAGCAGCTCTGAGAGGGGGAGTTTGAATCAGCCCCAGCATTTT
TRBV29-1,.,few,14,TRBJ2-5,CSVTESGVLETQYF,TGCAGCGTTACGGAAAGCGGAGTATTAGAGACCCAGTACTTC
TRBV9,.,few,14,TRBJ1-1,CASSVGGGQTEAFF,TGTGCCAGCAGCGTAGGCGGGGGGCAGACTGAAGCTTTCTTT
TRBV11-1,.,.,14,TRBJ1-2,CASSEAGINYGYTF,TGTGCCAGCAGCGAGGCAGGGATCAACTATGGCTACACCTTC
TRBV19,.,.,16,TRBJ1-5,CASSTRRGAANQPRHF,TGTGCCAGTAGTACACGTCGGGGGGCAGCCAATCAGCCCCGGCATTTT
TRBV29-1,.,.,13,TRBJ2-7,CSSLGREGYEQYF,TGCAGCAGTTTAGGCAGGGAAGGTTACGAGCAGTACTTC
TRBV7-9,.,few,17,TRBJ2-7,CASSQDPGLAAPYEQYF,TGTGCCAGCAGCCAAGATCCCGGCCTCGCGGCTCCCTACGAGCAGTACTTC
TRBV10-3,.,.,14,TRBJ1-6,CAISGAGRDSPLHF,TGTGCCATCAGTGGTGCAGGGCGGGATTCACCCCTCCACTTT
TRBV20-1,TRBD2,.,14,TRBJ2-7,CSAKLAGGSYEQYF,TGCAGTGCTAAGCTAGCGGGGGGTTCTTACGAGCAGTACTTC
TRBV29-1,TRBD1,.,11,TRBJ1-5,CSVEVRGREHF,TGCAGCGTTGAGGTCAGGGGGCGCGAGCATTTT
TRBV2,.,.,10,TRBJ1-1,CASSLGRGRF,TGTGCCAGCAGCTTAGGACGGGGGCGCTTT
TRBV2,TRBD1,many,14,TRBJ2-7,CASRLDRVGGEQYF,TGTGCCAGCAGATTGGACAGGGTGGGTGGCGAGCAGTACTTC
TRBV9,TRBD1,.,12,TRBJ2-1,CASSAGTGEQFF,TGTGCCAGCAGCGCGGGGACAGGTGAGCAGTTCTTC
TRBV2,.,many,17,TRBJ2-6,CASSVRGRETGANVLTF,TGTGCCAGCAGTGTGCGAGGCAGGGAGACCGGGGCCAACGTCCTGACTTTC
TRBV27,.,.,14,TRBJ1-2,CASSLWGTEYGYTF,TGTGCCAGCAGTTTATGGGGAACAGAGTATGGCTACACCTTC
TRBV7-9,TRBD2,.,17,TRBJ2-7,CASSLEVPRGVGYEQYF,TGTGCCAGCAGCTTAGAGGTTCCCCGGGGGGTTGGCTACGAGCAGTACTTC
TRBV10-3,.,.,16,TRBJ1-2,CAGSYSDFRGYHRYTF,TGTGCCGGCAGTTACTCGGATTTCCGGGGATACCACCGCTACACCTTC
TRBV24-1,.,.,15,TRBJ2-7,CASSLSGAPLYEQYF,TGTGCCAGCAGCTTGTCAGGGGCCCCCCTATACGAGCAGTACTTC
TRBV7-9,.,many,14,TRBJ2-7,CASSLADGTYEQYF,TGTGCCAGCAGCTTAGCGGACGGGACCTACGAGCAGTACTTC
TRBV7-9,.,.,17,TRBJ1-1,CASSLSLGGLMNTEAFF,TGTGCCAGCAGCTTATCTCTCGGGGGCCTCATGAACACTGAAGCTTTCTTT
TRBV7-2,TRBD1,.,15,TRBJ1-4,CASSLGTGNNEKLFF,TGTGCCAGCAGCTTAGGGACAGGAAATAATGAAAAACTGTTTTTT
TRBV10-3,.,.,16,TRBJ2-2,CAISTGSSGNTGELFF,TGTGCCATCAGTACAGGGAGCTCTGGAAACACCGGGGAGCTGTTTTTT
TRBV7-9,TRBD2,.,14,TRBJ2-7,CASTLGTKIYEQYF,TGTGCCAGCACCCTGGGGACTAAAATCTACGAGCAGTACTTC
TRBV29-1,TRBD2,many,12,TRBJ2-7,CSVLAGVYEQYF,TGCAGCGTTCTAGCGGGAGTCTACGAGCAGTACTTC
TRBV25-1,TRBD1,many,14,TRBJ2-3,CASSDTGVRDTQYF,TGTGCCAGCAGTGACACAGGGGTGAGAGATACGCAGTATTTT
TRBV19,.,few,15,TRBJ2-7,CASSIKQGTSYEQYF,TGTGCCAGTAGTATAAAGCAGGGGACCTCCTACGAGCAGTACTTC
TRBV2,TRBD1,.,15,TRBJ2-5,CATSTRDRGTETQYF,TGTGCCACCAGCACCCGGGACAGGGGCACGGAGACCCAGTACTTC
TRBV29-1,TRBD2,.,14,TRBJ2-5,CSVDASGSKETQYF,TGCAGCGTTGATGCTAGCGGGAGTAAAGAGACCCAGTACTTC
TRBV2,.,.,14,TRBJ1-4,CASSESRGPEKLFF,TGTGCCAGCAGTGAGTCCCGGGGACCTGAAAAACTGTTTTTT
TRBV19,TRBD1,.,18,TRBJ2-2,CASSSRTPGQGHTGELFF,TGTGCCAGTAGTAGCAGAACGCCGGGACAGGGTCACACCGGGGAGCTGTTTTTT
TRBV19,.,many,13,TRBJ2-7,CASKDGTSYEQYF,TGTGCCAGTAAAGATGGGACGTCCTACGAGCAGTACTTC
TRBV2,.,.,15,TRBJ2-3,CAIDVPQGDPDTQYF,TGTGCCATCGATGTGCCCCAGGGAGACCCAGATACGCAGTATTTT
TRBV7-2,.,many,14,TRBJ1-2,CASSLNAGTYGYTF,TGTGCCAGCAGCTTAAATGCGGGGACCTATGGCTACACCTTC
TRBV12-3/TRBV12-4,.,.,14,TRBJ2-7,CASSDAQKDDEQYF,TGTGCCAGCAGTGATGCCCAGAAGGACGACGAGCAGTACTTC
TRBV29-1,TRBD1,few,15,TRBJ2-3,CSVQTGMISTDTQYF,TGCAGCGTCCAGACAGGGATGATTAGCACAGATACGCAGTATTTT
TRBV7-9,.,.,14,TRBJ2-7,CASSPFGYSYEQYF,TGTGCCAGCAGCCCGTTCGGGTACTCCTACGAGCAGTACTTC
TRBV11-2,TRBD2,few,14,TRBJ2-7,CASSFGTSGDEQYF,TGTGCCAGCAGTTTCGGGACTAGCGGCGACGAGCAGTACTTC
TRBV12-3/TRBV12-4,.,few,14,TRBJ2-7,CASSFGMPRNEQYF,TGTGCCAGCAGTTTTGGCATGCCGAGGAACGAGCAGTACTTC
TRBV7-9,TRBD2,few,15,TRBJ2-2,CASSLLTSGGGELFF,TGTGCCAGCAGCTTATTGACTAGCGGGGGCGGGGAGCTGTTTTTT
TRBV11-1,TRBD1,.,16,TRBJ2-7,CASSRVTGGASYEQYF,TGCGCCAGCAGCCGAGTCACAGGGGGCGCCTCCTACGAGCAGTACTTC
TRBV2,.,many,13,TRBJ1-1,CASSRGPGTEAFF,TGTGCCAGCAGTCGGGGACCGGGCACTGAAGCTTTCTTT
TRBV7-2,TRBD1,few,14,TRBJ1-5,CASSSDRLNQPQHF,TGTGCCAGCAGCTCGGACAGGCTCAATCAGCCCCAGCATTTT